The 19 T cell receptor beta chains given below trace back to one sample, sequenced in a study of blood T cell repertoires in COVID-19. Method: immunoSEQ multiplex PCR; TCRdb's copy keeps in-frame clones and lacks some. The data hold about 350,000 clones, with roughly 90% observed a single time. Sequenced: peripheral blood. These receptors came from a woman aged 60-75 years with COVID-19, enrolled during active disease.

The V and J genes are TRBV14 and TRBJ1-6; D is unclear. V was clipped by 1 base and J by 0 bases, with 13 bases between them. The CDR3 runs to 18 residues. CDR1 is SGHDN and CDR2 is FVKESK in the germline V gene. Here the CDR3 reads CASSQARFGSSYNSPLHF. CDR3 coding DNA: TGTGCCAGCAGCCAAGCGAGGTTCGGGAGCTCCTATAATTCACCCCTCCACTTT.

The CDR3 nucleotides are TGTGCCAGCAGTTACTCGGGGACAGGATTAGGGCCCCAGCATTTT. This translates into CASSYSGTGLGPQHF. The V and J genes are TRBV6-5 and TRBJ1-5, with 8 bases that match TRBD1. CDR1 is MNHEY and CDR2 is SVGAGI in the germline V gene. CDR3 size: 15 residues. Trimming at V came to 0 bases and at J to 9 bases, leaving 7 bases not matched to a gene.

The chain links TRBV7-2 to TRBJ1-5, with D uncertain. V was clipped by 2 bases and J by 6 bases, with 11 bases between them. The germline V gene has CDR1 SGHTA and CDR2 FQGNSA. The CDR3 covers 14 residues. The CDR3 bases are TGTGCCAGCAGCTTAATTCTGGGCCGTCAGCCCCAGCATTTT. Residues: CASSLILGRQPQHF.

The J gene is TRBJ1-4, the V gene TRBV19; tentative D call: TRBD1 (5 bases). CDR3 length: 16 residues. With 4 bases removed from V and 4 bases from J, the gap between germline ends came to 16 bases. CDR1 is LNHDA, CDR2 SQIVND, per germline (reference sequence). The CDR3 region has the DNA TGTGCCAGTAGTACGACTAGGGGCAGCCGTAATGAAAAACTGTTTTTT. Translating it yields CASSTTRGSRNEKLFF.

This rearrangement joins TRBV7-3 to TRBJ2-3, with TRBD2 identical over 9 bases. The CDR3 is 15 amino acids. Germline CDR1 is SGHTA and CDR2 is FQGTGA. V lost 2 bases, J lost 5 bases, and 5 bases stayed unmatched. CDR3 DNA: TGTGCCAGCAGCTTAGGCGGGGGGGCGCGAGATACGCAGTATTTT. This codes for CASSLGGGARDTQYF.

The rearrangement joins TRBV10-3 to TRBJ1-5; 10 bases fit TRBD1. The germline V gene has CDR1 ENHRY and CDR2 SYGVKD. This CDR3 is built from 15 residues. V lost 4 bases and J lost 6; bases outside the gene matches: 6. CDR3: CAISAGTGAFQPQHF. The DNA of the CDR3 is TGTGCCATCAGTGCCGGGACAGGGGCCTTTCAGCCCCAGCATTTT.

The chain's CDR3 is CASSLGGRGRNEKLFF. CDR3 coding DNA: TGTGCCAGCAGCTTAGGGGGCAGGGGAAGAAATGAAAAACTGTTTTTT. The chain employs TRBV7-9 and TRBJ1-4, with D possibly matching TRBD1 (6 bases). Trimming shortened V by 1 base and J by 5 bases, and 14 bases separated the two germline ends. From germline, CDR1 is SEHNR and CDR2 FQNEAQ (reference sequence). CDR3 length equals 16 residues.

This clone was found once. The chain couples TRBV12-5 to TRBJ1-1; D is perhaps TRBD1 (5 bases). Germline CDR1 and CDR2: LGHNT and FRNRAP. This CDR3 is 15 amino acids long. The germline V and J ends were trimmed by 7 bases and 3 bases, with 18 bases remaining between them. DNA of the CDR3: TGTGCTAGTGCCATCCCTGACGGGGGGGACACTGAAGCTTTCTTT. This encodes CASAIPDGGDTEAFF.

Only one count was recorded for this clone. The V call is TRBV5-1, the J call TRBJ1-2; D call uncertain. Deletions cut 2 bases from V and 3 bases from J, with 11 bases between. Germline lookup yields CDR1 SGHRS and CDR2 YFSETQ. This CDR3 spans 14 amino acids. CDR3 coding DNA: TGCGCCAGCAGCTTCGGGGTTCCCTACTATGGCTACACCTTC. Its protein product is CASSFGVPYYGYTF.

V and J are TRBV28 and TRBJ1-4; no reliable D call. Germline V lookup: CDR1 MDHEN, CDR2 SYDVKM. This CDR3 has 14 amino acids. The V gene lost 2 bases and the J gene lost 7 bases, with 11 bases spanning the gap. The CDR3 protein is CASSLSRETEKLFF. CDR3 nucleotide sequence: TGTGCCAGCAGTTTAAGTAGGGAGACTGAAAAACTGTTTTTT.

In this sample, this clone turned up a few times. This sequence joins TRBV27 and TRBJ1-2; D is uncertain. V was shortened by 3 bases and J by 8 bases, with 19 bases between the two germline ends. Germline-derived CDR1 and CDR2 are MNHEY and SMNVEV (reference sequence). The CDR3 has 15 residues. The DNA of the CDR3 is TGTGCCAGCAGTTTTGCGGGCAGCCCTTCTCTGGGCTACACCTTC. Protein product: CASSFAGSPSLGYTF.

The chain employs TRBV15 and TRBJ1-5; no clear D. CDR1 LNHNV and CDR2 YYDKDF come from the germline V gene (reference sequence). This CDR3 has 14 residues. V shed 1 base and J shed 4 bases, with 8 bases lying between them. DNA of the CDR3: TGTGCCACCAGCAGAGCCCCGGGGAATCAGCCCCAGCATTTT. This encodes CATSRAPGNQPQHF.

The chain uses TRBV27 and TRBJ2-7; tentative D call: TRBD1 (6 bases). The CDR3 sequence is 14 residues long. V was trimmed by 1 base and J by 5 bases, leaving 12 bases between them. The germline V gene has CDR1 MNHEY and CDR2 SMNVEV (reference sequence). The CDR3 here is CASSLWRQGNEQYF. Written as DNA, the CDR3 is TGTGCCAGCAGTTTATGGAGGCAGGGGAACGAGCAGTACTTC.

This chain connects TRBV28 to TRBJ1-1; TRBD1 is a possible D gene (6 bases). This CDR3 spans 14 amino acids. The germline CDR1 and CDR2 sequences are MDHEN and SYDVKM. V was pared by 2 bases and J by 1 base, with 8 bases between. The CDR3 reads CASSLVDRNTEAFF. Here the CDR3 DNA reads TGTGCCAGCAGTTTAGTGGACAGGAACACTGAAGCTTTCTTT.

This chain joins TRBV13 and TRBJ1-6; D possibly corresponds to TRBD1 (5 bases). The CDR3 runs to 16 residues. Trimming took off 2 bases at V and 7 bases at J, with 15 bases between the two ends. Germline V gene lookup returns CDR1 PRHDT and CDR2 FYEKMQ (reference sequence). The CDR3 nucleotides read TGTGCCAGCAGCTTACAGGGCGCCTACTCAAATTCACCCCTCCACTTT. Translation: CASSLQGAYSNSPLHF.

The V and J genes are TRBV5-1 and TRBJ2-7; 9 bases are shared with TRBD1. This CDR3 has 15 residues. V shed 1 base, J shed 5 bases, and the junction held 7 bases outside the gene matches. Germline values: CDR1 SGHRS, CDR2 YFSETQ. CDR3 bases: TGCGCCAGCAGCTTGTTGGGACAGGGTCTCGACGAGCAGTACTTC. The encoded protein is CASSLLGQGLDEQYF.

This clone has a single count. This chain joins TRBV6-2 or TRBV6-3 and TRBJ1-5; 9 bases align to TRBD1. Germline lookup yields CDR1 MNHEY and CDR2 SVGEGT. The CDR3 consists of 18 residues. With 3 bases clipped from V and 0 bases from J, the junction kept 9 bases outside the gene matches. The CDR3 is CASSYSGTGSYSNQPQHF. As DNA, the CDR3 is TGTGCCAGCAGTTATTCCGGGACAGGGAGTTATAGCAATCAGCCCCAGCATTTT.

The J gene is TRBJ1-1, the V gene TRBV6-4, with 7 bases lining up with TRBD1. This CDR3 has 14 residues. After removal of 6 bases from V and 4 bases from J, the junction contained 8 bases not matched to a gene. Per the germline V gene, CDR1 is MRHNA and CDR2 is SNTAGT. For the CDR3, the DNA is TGTGCCAGCAGACGACAGGGCGGTATCACTGAAGCTTTCTTT. Translated: CASRRQGGITEAFF.

The chain combines TRBV6-5 with TRBJ2-1; 9 nucleotides line up with TRBD1. The trim removed 5 bases at V and 7 bases at J, leaving 9 bases unmatched. This CDR3 is 15 amino acids long. Germline CDR1 is MNHEY and CDR2 is SVGAGI. This CDR3 is CASSRTGGFRNEQFF. The CDR3 coding sequence is TGTGCCAGCAGTCGCACAGGGGGCTTTCGGAATGAGCAGTTCTTC.